This T cell receptor (beta chain) was retrieved from a study of OX40 agonist ivuxolimab in advanced cancers. Study at large: Those enrolled were less than 85% male, with a mean age of about 66 years and ages from about 20 to 90.

The CDR3 has 15 residues. The V gene lost 5 bases and the J gene lost 5 bases, with 18 bases spanning the gap. Germline V gene sequence: CDR1 LNHDA, CDR2 SQIVND (reference sequence). Method: immunoSEQ multiplex PCR; TCRdb's copy keeps in-frame clones and lacks some. The repertoire consists of some 140,000 clones, with about 93% occurring once and the leading ten covering 0.9% to 1.2%. The chain links TRBV19 to TRBJ1-2, with D uncertain. Sequences were derived from CD4+ or CD8+ T cells sorted from blood, sampled in a trial of the OX40 agonist ivuxolimab. The clonotype originates from an adult with an advanced solid tumor such as melanoma, head and neck, liver or kidney cancer. The CDR3 sequence: CASSYSTGSPYGYTF. In DNA, the CDR3 is TGTGCCAGTAGTTACTCCACCGGGTCCCCTTATGGCTACACCTTC.